The 14 T cell receptor beta chains below all came from one sample that was sequenced in a study of cytomegalovirus exposure and HLA in healthy donors. 60 Vbeta and 13 Jbeta primers were used in PCR. TCRdb keeps only in-frame clones here, not all; method: immunoSEQ multiplex PCR. The repertoire has 120,000 to 150,000 clones, 79% of them found once; the top ten carry about 1%. The material sequenced was PBMCs. These receptors were collected from a man aged 18 to 35 in good health and CMV-seronegative.

The J gene is TRBJ1-3, the V gene TRBV27; perhaps TRBD1 as D (5 bases). V lost 8 bases, J lost 3 bases, and 8 bases lay in between. Germline CDR1 MNHEY, CDR2 SMNVEV (reference sequence). This CDR3 contains 12 residues. CDR3 bases: TGTGCCAGCGGACAAGTTGGAAACACCATATATTTT. It codes for CASGQVGNTIYF.

V is TRBV5-1 and J is TRBJ2-7; weak D call: TRBD2 (5 bases). The V end lost 5 bases, the J end lost 5 bases, and 14 bases lay between the germline ends. CDR1 SGHRS and CDR2 YFSETQ come from the germline V gene. This CDR3 comprises 13 residues. In DNA, the CDR3 is TGCGCCAGCAGTCCGTATGGGCGGGACGAGCAGTACTTC. It encodes CASSPYGRDEQYF.

This rearrangement joins TRBV27 to TRBJ1-2; D is perhaps TRBD1 (5 bases). CDR3 size: 13 residues. The germline V gene has CDR1 MNHEY and CDR2 SMNVEV (reference sequence). Trimming stripped 3 bases from V and 7 bases from J, with 12 bases between. Here the CDR3 DNA reads TGTGCCAGCAGTTTTTGGGGGGGAGGTGGCTACACCTTC. Protein: CASSFWGGGGYTF.

The genes are TRBV6-4 and TRBJ2-6; the match to TRBD1 covers 9 bases. Germline CDR1 reads MRHNA; CDR2 reads SNTAGT. The CDR3 sequence is 18 residues long. The J segment lost 0 bases and the V segment lost 6 bases, leaving 9 bases of the junction unmatched. CDR3 nucleotide sequence: TGTGCCAGCAGCGAGACAGGGGGTAGCTTCTCTGGGGCCAACGTCCTGACTTTC. This codes for CASSETGGSFSGANVLTF.

The V call is TRBV7-8, the J call TRBJ1-2; D unclear. The CDR3 spans 14 residues. V lost 1 base to trimming and J lost 4 bases, with 10 bases between them. Germline CDR1 reads SGHVS; CDR2 reads FQNEAQ. The CDR3 spells CASSLEYSSYGYTF. The CDR3 DNA reads as TGTGCCAGCAGCTTAGAATATTCTTCCTATGGCTACACCTTC.

A remark on this clone: One end of the junction is discordant with germline, which a read error may explain. V is TRBV7-9 and J is TRBJ2-7, with unresolved D. The CDR3 runs to 13 residues. CDR1 is SEHNR, CDR2 FQNEAQ, per germline (reference sequence). CDR3 coding DNA: TGTTCCAGCAGCTCCCCAATGGCTTACGAGCAGTACTTC. Its protein product is CSSSSPMAYEQYF.

The V call is TRBV7-2, the J call TRBJ1-2; possibly TRBD1 for D (5 bases). With 3 bases removed from V and 6 bases from J, the gap between germline ends came to 8 bases. This CDR3 contains 12 residues. Per germline, CDR1 SGHTA and CDR2 FQGNSA. CDR3 amino acids: CASSLGLDGYTF. The CDR3, as DNA: TGTGCCAGCAGCTTGGGACTGGATGGCTACACCTTC.

CDR3 sequence (DNA): TGTGCCAGCAGCCAAGATCCCAGTGATACGCAGTATTTT. It specifies CASSQDPSDTQYF. The rearrangement joins TRBV4-2 to TRBJ2-3, with no clear D. Trimming cost V 0 bases and J 6 bases, with 7 bases left between them. Per germline, CDR1 LGHNA and CDR2 YNFKEQ. The CDR3 runs 13 residues.

This clone has only a few counts. V gene TRBV15 combines with J gene TRBJ1-5; D is undetermined. The CDR3 is 15 amino acids. Germline V gene sequence: CDR1 LNHNV, CDR2 YYDKDF (reference sequence). The V end was cut by 1 base, the J end by 7 bases, with 14 bases between. The CDR3 nucleotides are TGTGCCACCAGCAGAGGGGGAGGTCTTGGACAGCCCCAGCATTTT. Its translation: CATSRGGGLGQPQHF.

The rearrangement links TRBV10-3 to TRBJ1-1, with a weak D call TRBD1 (6 bases). The CDR3 loop spans 15 amino acids. Germline loops: CDR1 ENHRY, CDR2 SYGVKD. Trimming took off 6 bases at V and 6 bases at J, with 20 bases between the two ends. The CDR3 reads CAIRAGAGRDAEAFF. Here the CDR3 DNA reads TGTGCCATCAGGGCGGGGGCAGGGAGGGACGCTGAAGCTTTCTTT.

This clone was detected a few times. The gene calls are TRBV6-6 and TRBJ2-7; 7 bases agree with TRBD1. From germline, CDR1 is MNHNY and CDR2 SVGAGI (reference sequence). The V segment lost 6 bases and the J segment 2 bases; nucleotides outside the gene matches: 10. The CDR3 covers 15 residues. The chain's CDR3 is CASSLQGMGTYEQYF. CDR3 coding DNA: TGTGCCAGCAGCCTACAGGGGATGGGAACCTACGAGCAGTACTTC.

This clone was observed a handful of times. The V and J genes are TRBV5-5 and TRBJ2-6; 7 bases are a match to TRBD1. Unmatched junction bases numbered 4, after V lost 4 bases and J lost 0 bases. CDR1 SGHKS and CDR2 YYEKEE come from the germline V gene (reference sequence). The CDR3 spans 16 residues. The CDR3 nucleotides read TGTGCCAGCAGCGGGGACAGCTTCTCTGGGGCCAACGTCCTGACTTTC. The encoded protein is CASSGDSFSGANVLTF.

This clone was observed a few times. This chain uses TRBV6-4 with TRBJ2-1, with 11 bases that match TRBD2. Looked up from germline, CDR1 is MRHNA and CDR2 is SNTAGT. The J segment lost 6 bases and the V segment lost 0 bases, leaving 1 base of the junction unmatched. This CDR3 is built from 15 residues. The CDR3 spells CASSDSSGGANEQFF. The CDR3 DNA reads TGTGCCAGCAGTGACTCTAGCGGGGGGGCCAATGAGCAGTTCTTC.

The chain combines TRBV5-1 with TRBJ2-7; D is unclear. Germline V gives CDR1 SGHRS, CDR2 YFSETQ. The V end was cut by 4 bases, the J end by 2 bases, with 19 bases between. CDR3 size: 16 residues. CDR3 nucleotides: TGCGCCAGCAGCCCAGAATTTTCCGTAAATACCTACGAGCAGTACTTC. This sequence encodes CASSPEFSVNTYEQYF.